This T cell receptor (beta chain) was sequenced in a study of T cell responses to AZD1222 COVID-19 vaccine. Produced via immunoSEQ multiplex PCR; TCRdb's table is partial and in-frame only. The sample yields over 100,000 clones, roughly 87% seen once. Findings of the study overall: Donors in the cohort were predominantly white British and more often female, and clonal diversity was possibly underestimated. Sampled repertoires all dated from after the peak T cell response. There were vaccine-associated CD4 TCRs across spike, dominant at 160-218 and 743-854.

This CDR3 is 18 amino acids long. Trimming removed 4 bases from V and 2 bases from J, with 22 bases in between. Germline assignment: CDR1 SGHDT and CDR2 YYEEEE. A word on this clone: Antigen specificity is unknown.

The genes are TRBV5-6 and TRBJ1-3, with a tentative D call TRBD1 (5 bases). The source is an adult in good health. The sample was peripheral blood, taken on day 0 of AZD1222 vaccination. The CDR3 is CASSQFVQGWETGNTIYF. CDR3 DNA sequence: TGTGCCAGCAGCCAGTTCGTTCAGGGCTGGGAGACTGGAAACACCATATATTTT.